Following are 24 T cell receptor beta chains from one sample sequenced in a study of cytomegalovirus exposure and HLA in healthy donors. The repertoire was sequenced with immunoSEQ multiplex PCR; TCRdb's copy has only in-frame clones and lacks some. The table records about 240,000 clones, approximately 86% of them present only once. The sequenced sample consisted of PBMCs. Receptors were obtained from a woman aged 30 to 39 in good health and CMV-seropositive.

This clone came up once. J is TRBJ2-5 and V is TRBV2; a weak D match, TRBD2 (6 bases). This CDR3 comprises 13 residues. The germline gives CDR1 SNHLY, CDR2 FYNNEI. V shed 3 bases and J shed 5 bases, with 10 bases lying between them. This CDR3 reads CASSDGGTETQYF. In DNA, the CDR3 is TGTGCCAGCAGTGATGGAGGGACGGAGACCCAGTACTTC.

This chain uses TRBV29-1 with TRBJ2-1; 10 bases align to TRBD1. V trimming: 8 bases; J trimming: 12 bases; junction bases outside the gene matches: 10. The CDR3 totals 12 residues. Looked up from germline, CDR1 is SQVTM and CDR2 is ANQGSEA. The chain's CDR3 is CSTRDRGIGQFF. The CDR3 DNA follows: TGCAGCACCCGGGACAGGGGCATCGGGCAGTTCTTC.

This chain connects TRBV5-1 to TRBJ2-7, with a possible D match to TRBD2 (5 bases). Trimming removed 0 bases at V and 1 base at J, with 8 bases between. This CDR3 comprises 14 residues. Germline CDR1 reads SGHRS; CDR2 reads YFSETQ. The CDR3 spells CASSLAGGSYEQYF. The CDR3 coding sequence is TGCGCCAGCAGCTTGGCGGGCGGGTCCTACGAGCAGTACTTC.

This clone was counted only a few times. CDR3 sequence (DNA): TGTGCCAGCTCTACCGAGTTAAGCAATCAGCCCCAGCATTTT. Protein product: CASSTELSNQPQHF. The J gene is TRBJ1-5, the V gene TRBV18; D gene unclear. This CDR3 is built from 14 residues. Germline CDR1 is KGHSH and CDR2 is LQKENI. The V and J ends lost 6 bases and 1 base respectively, with 10 bases between them. The full variable domain, in which reference TRBV18 and TRBJ1-5 provide the parts outside the CDR3, is NAGVMQNPRHLVRRRGQEARLRCSPMKGHSHVYWYRQLPEEGLKFMVYLQKENIIDESGMPKERFSAEFPKEGPSILRIQQVVRGDSAAYFCASSTELSNQPQHFGDGTRLSIL.

Only a few counts were recorded for this clone. The chain combines TRBV30 with TRBJ2-7; D unresolved. This CDR3 spans 12 amino acids. V lost 4 bases, J lost 4 bases, and 11 bases lay in between. CDR1 is GTSNPN, CDR2 SVGIG, per germline (reference sequence). CDR3 sequence reads: CAWNRLEYEQYF. The CDR3 DNA reads TGTGCCTGGAATCGACTGGAGTACGAGCAGTACTTC.

The chain uses TRBV6-1 and TRBJ1-1, with D uncertain. The ends were cut back, 8 bases at V and 1 base at J, with 5 bases in the middle. The germline V gene has CDR1 MNHNS and CDR2 SASEGT. This CDR3 contains 11 residues. The CDR3 coding sequence is TGTGCCAGCTTATGGAACACTGAAGCTTTCTTT. This translates into CASLWNTEAFF.

The gene calls are TRBV29-1 and TRBJ1-2, with a possible D match to TRBD1 (5 bases). Per the germline V gene, CDR1 is SQVTM and CDR2 is ANQGSEA. This CDR3 contains 15 residues. The V and J ends lost 5 bases and 3 bases respectively, with 19 bases between them. The CDR3 bases are TGCAGCGTTCGCGGGGGGAGGGGATGGGACTATGGCTACACCTTC. The encoded protein is CSVRGGRGWDYGYTF. The full variable domain, rest sourced from reference TRBV29-1 and TRBJ1-2, is SAVISQKPSRDICQRGTSLTIQCQVDSQVTMMFWYRQQPGQSLTLIATANQGSEATYESGFVIDKFPISRPNLTFSTLTVSNMSPEDSSIYLCSVRGGRGWDYGYTFGSGTRLTVV.

The CDR3 here is CASSLVGGYEQYF. The DNA of the CDR3 is TGTGCCAGCAGCTTAGTTGGGGGGTACGAGCAGTACTTC. The chain joins TRBV11-2 to TRBJ2-7, with a weak D call TRBD2 (6 bases). CDR3 length equals 13 residues. Looked up from germline, CDR1 is SGHAT and CDR2 is FQNNGV. V lost 1 base, J lost 4 bases, and 8 bases lay in between.

This rearrangement joins TRBV7-9 to TRBJ2-7; D may be TRBD2 (5 bases). Germline-derived CDR1 and CDR2 are SEHNR and FQNEAQ (reference sequence). The CDR3 contains 14 residues. V was trimmed by 1 base and J by 6 bases, leaving 13 bases between them. The CDR3 reads CASSLDREGLEQYF. The DNA for the CDR3 is TGTGCCAGCAGCTTAGACCGGGAAGGCCTCGAGCAGTACTTC.

The sample holds one count of this clone. This chain uses TRBV7-8 with TRBJ2-2, with D possibly being TRBD1 (7 bases). Germline values: CDR1 SGHVS, CDR2 FQNEAQ. The V and J ends lost 9 bases and 4 bases respectively, with 27 bases between them. The CDR3 loop spans 18 amino acids. CDR3 protein: CASYPLHRGGRSTGELFF. The CDR3 coding sequence is TGTGCCAGTTACCCGCTCCACAGGGGAGGTAGAAGCACCGGGGAGCTGTTTTTT.

The rearrangement joins TRBV11-3 to TRBJ2-3; 7 bases are shared with TRBD2. The germline V gene has CDR1 SGHNT and CDR2 YENEEA. The CDR3 covers 14 residues. V dropped 5 bases and J dropped 6; count of bases not matched to a gene: 8. The chain's CDR3 is CASSPGRASDTQYF. The CDR3 nucleotides are TGTGCCAGCAGCCCAGGGAGGGCCTCTGATACGCAGTATTTT.

The chain carries TRBV4-1 and TRBJ2-3; 8 bases align to TRBD2. CDR3 length: 17 amino acids. After removal of 3 bases from V and 2 bases from J, the junction contained 10 bases not matched to a gene. Germline V gene sequence: CDR1 MGHRA, CDR2 YSYEKL. Here the CDR3 reads CASSQRREDYHTDTQYF. The DNA of the CDR3 is TGCGCCAGCAGCCAGAGGCGGGAGGATTACCACACAGATACGCAGTATTTT.

This chain links TRBV10-3 with TRBJ2-7, with 9 bases fitting TRBD1. Looked up from germline, CDR1 is ENHRY and CDR2 is SYGVKD. Trimming at V came to 3 bases and at J to 2 bases, leaving 8 bases not matched to a gene. The CDR3 runs to 16 residues. The CDR3 sequence: CAISDPGQGPAYEQYF. As DNA, the CDR3 is TGTGCCATCAGTGATCCGGGACAGGGACCAGCCTACGAGCAGTACTTC.

The chain is built from TRBV20-1 and TRBJ2-3, with D perhaps TRBD2 (6 bases). From germline, CDR1 is DFQATT and CDR2 SNEGSKA (reference sequence). The CDR3 has 11 amino acids. With 5 bases removed from V and 3 bases from J, the gap between germline ends came to 6 bases. CDR3 DNA: TGCAGTGCTGGGGGGACAGATACGCAGTATTTT. Protein: CSAGGTDTQYF.

This clone was seen just once. The J gene is TRBJ2-2, the V gene TRBV5-1, with D possibly matching TRBD1 (5 bases). Germline V gene lookup returns CDR1 SGHRS and CDR2 YFSETQ. CDR3 length: 15 residues. V shed 1 base and J shed 1 base, with 8 bases lying between them. In nucleotides, the CDR3 is TGCGCCAGCAGCTTGAATAGGGGGAACACCGGGGAGCTGTTTTTT. This translates into CASSLNRGNTGELFF.

The J gene is TRBJ2-1, the V gene TRBV10-2; 12 nucleotides match TRBD2. This CDR3 contains 15 residues. The V and J ends lost 4 bases and 7 bases, in that order; junction bases with no gene match: 5. The germline V gene has CDR1 WSHSY and CDR2 SAAADI. CDR3 in amino acids: CASSGLAGGRNEQFF. The CDR3 DNA follows: TGCGCCAGCAGTGGCCTAGCGGGAGGGAGGAATGAGCAGTTCTTC.

This rearrangement joins TRBV14 to TRBJ2-3; 10 bases match TRBD2. CDR1 SGHDN and CDR2 FVKESK come from the germline V gene. V trimming: 2 bases; J trimming: 3 bases; junction bases outside the gene matches: 11. CDR3 length equals 18 residues. CDR3 DNA sequence: TGTGCCAGCAGCCAACGGTTAGGTACTAGCGGGAATACAGATACGCAGTATTTT. It specifies CASSQRLGTSGNTDTQYF.

J is TRBJ2-7 and V is TRBV25-1, with a tentative D call TRBD2 (6 bases). Trimming took 3 bases from V and 2 from J, leaving 17 bases between them. The CDR3 is made up of 16 amino acids. Germline CDR1 is MGHDK and CDR2 is SYGVNS. In DNA, the CDR3 is TGTGCCAGCAGTGATCCCGCGGGGAGGACTCCCTACGAGCAGTACTTC. Translating gives CASSDPAGRTPYEQYF.

The chain has TRBV10-3 and TRBJ1-3; 8 bases are a match to TRBD1. This CDR3 spans 13 amino acids. Losses at the gene ends were 8 bases for V and 4 bases for J; bases not matched to a gene: 4. From germline, CDR1 is ENHRY and CDR2 SYGVKD. This chain's CDR3 is CAIQGAGGNTIYF. CDR3 nucleotides: TGTGCCATCCAGGGGGCGGGAGGAAACACCATATATTTT.

The gene calls are TRBV27 and TRBJ2-7; 9 nucleotides agree with TRBD1. The CDR3 runs 14 residues. Germline-derived CDR1 and CDR2 are MNHEY and SMNVEV (reference sequence). Trimming cost V 4 bases and J 6 bases; bases outside gene matches: 7. The CDR3 here is CASSSFGQGIEQYF. DNA for the CDR3: TGTGCCAGCAGTTCGTTTGGACAGGGGATCGAGCAGTACTTC.

This sequence joins TRBV5-4 and TRBJ2-2; 9 bases are a match to TRBD1. This CDR3 is 15 amino acids long. Germline V gives CDR1 SGHNT, CDR2 YYREEE (reference sequence). Trimming took 2 bases from V and 7 from J; bases not matched to a gene: 6. CDR3 DNA sequence: TGTGCCAGCAGCTTAGAGACAGGGGGAATCGGGGAGCTGTTTTTT. Encoded protein: CASSLETGGIGELFF.

The V and J genes are TRBV6-1 and TRBJ1-5; D ambiguous. V was shortened by 6 bases and J by 5 bases, with 14 bases between the two germline ends. There are 14 residues in the CDR3. Germline V gives CDR1 MNHNS, CDR2 SASEGT. CDR3 sequence: CASRMVSEYQPQHF. The CDR3 region has the DNA TGTGCCAGCAGAATGGTGTCAGAATATCAGCCCCAGCATTTT.

The chain couples TRBV13 to TRBJ1-1; D ambiguous. Trimming shortened V by 5 bases and J by 1 base, and 11 bases separated the two germline ends. This CDR3 has 14 amino acids. Germline CDR1 reads PRHDT; CDR2 reads FYEKMQ (reference sequence). DNA for the CDR3: TGTGCCAGCAGCGGTACGACTGGGAACACTGAAGCTTTCTTT. This translates into CASSGTTGNTEAFF.

The chain is built from TRBV7-9 and TRBJ2-5; D remains ambiguous. The ends were cut back, 3 bases at V and 0 bases at J, with 8 bases in the middle. Germline-derived CDR1 and CDR2 are SEHNR and FQNEAQ (reference sequence). The CDR3 length is 14 residues. The CDR3 bases are TGTGCCAGCAGCTTCGACAAGTACCAAGAGACCCAGTACTTC. Translating it yields CASSFDKYQETQYF.